The 27 T cell receptor beta chains below all came from one sample that was sequenced in a study of blood T cell repertoires in COVID-19. Sequencing was performed with immunoSEQ multiplex PCR; in TCRdb, only in-frame clones are kept and a portion is missing. The sample holds some 35,000 clones, roughly 88% seen once. The sample taken for sequencing was peripheral blood. The source is a man between 65 and 80 years old with active COVID-19.

This clone was counted once. J is TRBJ2-2 and V is TRBV7-9; a possible D gene is TRBD2 (5 bases). This CDR3 is built from 12 residues. The V and J ends lost 4 bases and 5 bases respectively, with 5 bases between them. Germline loops: CDR1 SEHNR, CDR2 FQNEAQ (reference sequence). The CDR3 protein is CASSSGTGELFF. Written as DNA, the CDR3 is TGTGCCAGCAGCTCGGGAACCGGGGAGCTGTTTTTT.

The chain combines TRBV7-9 with TRBJ2-7; 8 bases are a match to TRBD1. The CDR3 has 15 amino acids. Germline loops: CDR1 SEHNR, CDR2 FQNEAQ (reference sequence). With V trimmed by 1 base and J by 3 bases, 5 bases remained unmatched. The CDR3 sequence is CASSLDQGAIYEQYF. CDR3 bases: TGTGCCAGCAGCTTAGATCAGGGGGCTATCTACGAGCAGTACTTC. Variable domain in full (rest from reference TRBV7-9 and TRBJ2-7): DTGVSQNPRHKITKRGQNVTFRCDPISEHNRLYWYRQTLGQGPEFLTYFQNEAQLEKSRLLSDRFSAERPKGSFSTLEIQRTEQGDSAMYLCASSLDQGAIYEQYFGPGTRLTVT.

The gene calls are TRBV19 and TRBJ1-1; 11 positions match TRBD1. V shed 4 bases, J shed 5 bases, and the junction held 9 bases outside the gene matches. Germline loops: CDR1 LNHDA, CDR2 SQIVND (reference sequence). The CDR3 loop spans 16 amino acids. CDR3 DNA: TGTGCCAGTAGTACAGGGACAGGGGGGTTTTGGACTGAAGCTTTCTTT. Its protein product is CASSTGTGGFWTEAFF. Variable domain in full (rest from reference TRBV19 and TRBJ1-1): DGGITQSPKYLFRKEGQNVTLSCEQNLNHDAMYWYRQDPGQGLRLIYYSQIVNDFQKGDIAEGYSVSREKKESFPLTVTSAQKNPTAFYLCASSTGTGGFWTEAFFGQGTRLTVV.

The V and J genes are TRBV5-4 and TRBJ2-2; D perhaps matches TRBD2 (6 bases). Germline CDR1 and CDR2: SGHNT and YYREEE (reference sequence). V was trimmed by 4 bases and J by 2 bases, leaving 15 bases between them. The CDR3 is 16 residues long. The CDR3 sequence is CASSGGVGTNTGELFF. CDR3 bases: TGTGCCAGCAGCGGCGGGGTAGGAACAAACACCGGGGAGCTGTTTTTT.

The chain carries TRBV10-2 and TRBJ2-7; 7 nucleotides agree with TRBD2. V trimming: 2 bases; J trimming: 3 bases; junction bases outside the gene matches: 7. Germline CDR1 reads WSHSY; CDR2 reads SAAADI. CDR3 length: 15 residues. CDR3 sequence reads: CASSEDGRSNYEQYF. DNA for the CDR3: TGCGCCAGCAGTGAGGACGGGAGGTCCAACTACGAGCAGTACTTC.

The chain couples TRBV7-3 to TRBJ1-5; D possibly corresponds to TRBD1 (5 bases). The V and J ends lost 0 bases and 2 bases respectively, with 5 bases between them. This CDR3 region has 14 residues. Germline assignment: CDR1 SGHTA and CDR2 FQGTGA. This chain's CDR3 is CASSLTGGNQPQHF. In DNA, the CDR3 is TGTGCCAGCAGCTTAACAGGGGGCAATCAGCCCCAGCATTTT.

CDR3 protein: CASSLGGVGEQFF. The CDR3 bases are TGTGCCAGCAGCTTGGGGGGAGTCGGTGAGCAGTTCTTC. The rearrangement links TRBV7-3 to TRBJ2-1; perhaps TRBD2 as D (6 bases). From germline, CDR1 is SGHTA and CDR2 FQGTGA. The CDR3 is made up of 13 amino acids. Between the trimmed V and J ends, which lost 3 bases and 9 bases, there was a span of 12 bases.

The chain couples TRBV27 to TRBJ1-2, with TRBD1 matching 8 bases. With 3 bases clipped from V and 6 bases from J, the junction kept 9 bases outside the gene matches. This CDR3 is 15 amino acids long. The germline gives CDR1 MNHEY, CDR2 SMNVEV (reference sequence). For the CDR3, the DNA is TGTGCCAGCAGTTTCCAGGGGGCTCTTATACATGGCTACACCTTC. This encodes CASSFQGALIHGYTF.

The chain carries TRBV9 and TRBJ1-1; TRBD1 might be the D (6 bases). This CDR3 has 15 residues. Trimming pared 2 bases from V and 0 bases from J, leaving 11 bases between. Germline CDR1 and CDR2: SGDLS and YYNGEE. CDR3 nucleotide sequence: TGTGCCAGCAGCGTGTCGGGACATCTGAACACTGAAGCTTTCTTT. It specifies CASSVSGHLNTEAFF.

This clone was recorded only once. The chain combines TRBV18 with TRBJ1-3; D gene unclear. CDR3 length: 13 residues. CDR1 is KGHSH, CDR2 LQKENI, per germline. Trimming took 2 bases from V and 6 from J, leaving 8 bases between them. CDR3: CASSPGRLNTIYF. The CDR3 bases are TGTGCCAGCTCACCAGGCAGACTAAACACCATATATTTT.

The chain carries TRBV7-9 and TRBJ2-7; TRBD2 matches 9 bases. The CDR3 has 16 residues. Germline V lookup: CDR1 SEHNR, CDR2 FQNEAQ (reference sequence). The trim removed 1 base at V and 3 bases at J, leaving 7 bases unmatched. The CDR3 DNA sequence: TGTGCCAGCAGCTTAGGCGTCCTAGCGGGGTACTACGAGCAGTACTTC. Its protein product is CASSLGVLAGYYEQYF.

J is TRBJ2-7 and V is TRBV10-3; 8 positions agree with TRBD2. In germline, CDR1 is ENHRY, CDR2 SYGVKD. J lost 4 bases, V lost 4 bases, and 9 bases had no gene match. There are 15 residues in the CDR3. The DNA of the CDR3 is TGTGCCATCAGTGGGATCTCTCGCGGGGGGTACGAGCAGTACTTC. Amino acids: CAISGISRGGYEQYF.

The V gene is TRBV14, the J gene TRBJ2-5, with no clear D. This CDR3 spans 13 amino acids. Trimming left V 2 bases short and J 1 base short, with 5 bases between. The V gene's germline CDR1 is SGHDN and CDR2 FVKESK. The CDR3 DNA follows: TGTGCCAGCAGCCAAAACTCCCAAGAGACCCAGTACTTC. This encodes CASSQNSQETQYF.

This chain connects TRBV27 to TRBJ1-2, with unresolved D. Germline-derived CDR1 and CDR2 are MNHEY and SMNVEV (reference sequence). V was pared by 0 bases and J by 1 base, with 15 bases between. The CDR3 extends over 17 amino acids. CDR3 nucleotides: TGTGCCAGCAGTTTATCCCCGCTTAGGGAGAATAACTATGGCTACACCTTC. Its translation: CASSLSPLRENNYGYTF.

V usage is TRBV2 and J usage is TRBJ2-2; tentative D call: TRBD2 (5 bases). The germline gives CDR1 SNHLY, CDR2 FYNNEI. The CDR3 runs to 14 residues. The V end lost 6 bases, the J end lost 4 bases, and 12 bases lay between the germline ends. Here the CDR3 DNA reads TGTGCCAGCAGAGTTAGCGAGTCCACCGGGGAGCTGTTTTTT. Amino acids: CASRVSESTGELFF. Together with reference TRBV2 and TRBJ2-2, the CDR3 gives the full variable domain: EPEVTQTPSHQVTQMGQEVILRCVPISNHLYFYWYRQILGQKVEFLVSFYNNEISEKSEIFDDQFSVERPDGSNFTLKIRSTKLEDSAMYFCASRVSESTGELFFGEGSRLTVL.

The chain links TRBV4-3 to TRBJ2-7, with 7 bases lining up with TRBD1. Germline CDR1 reads LGHNA; CDR2 reads YSLEER. Trimming took 4 bases from V and 1 from J; bases not matched to a gene: 7. The CDR3 covers 15 residues. The CDR3, as DNA: TGCGCCAGCAGCCGGGGGACAGAACTTTCCTACGAGCAGTACTTC. Its protein is CASSRGTELSYEQYF.

This chain links TRBV19 with TRBJ1-5, with TRBD1 matching over 8 bases. This CDR3 is built from 15 residues. CDR1 and CDR2 from the germline V gene are LNHDA and SQIVND (reference sequence). Germline trimming cut 7 bases from V and 9 bases from J; bases unmatched to any gene: 14. CDR3 protein: CASTPGQGRGSPQHF. DNA for the CDR3: TGTGCCAGTACCCCCGGACAGGGACGGGGATCGCCCCAGCATTTT. Based on the CDR3 plus reference TRBV19 and TRBJ1-5, the full variable domain is DGGITQSPKYLFRKEGQNVTLSCEQNLNHDAMYWYRQDPGQGLRLIYYSQIVNDFQKGDIAEGYSVSREKKESFPLTVTSAQKNPTAFYLCASTPGQGRGSPQHFGDGTRLSIL.

This clone was counted once. The gene calls are TRBV6-1 and TRBJ1-5; no reliable D call. This CDR3 is 15 amino acids long. The V end was cut by 1 base, the J end by 0 bases, with 7 bases between. CDR1 and CDR2 (germline): MNHNS, SASEGT. For the CDR3, the DNA is TGTGCCAGCAGTGAAGTCACAGCTAGCAATCAGCCCCAGCATTTT. It translates to CASSEVTASNQPQHF.

This clone was seen more than once but under ten times. This chain joins TRBV5-1 and TRBJ1-5, with 8 bases identical to TRBD1. With V trimmed by 0 bases and J by 5 bases, 7 bases remained unmatched. CDR1 and CDR2 (germline): SGHRS, YFSETQ. The CDR3 runs 16 residues. CDR3 residues: CASSLGSGGRDQPQHF. In DNA, the CDR3 is TGCGCCAGCAGCTTGGGGTCAGGGGGCAGGGATCAGCCCCAGCATTTT. The variable domain in full, completed from reference TRBV5-1 and TRBJ1-5, reads KAGVTQTPRYLIKTRGQQVTLSCSPISGHRSVSWYQQTPGQGLQFLFEYFSETQRNKGNFPGRFSGRQFSNSRSEMNVSTLELGDSALYLCASSLGSGGRDQPQHFGDGTRLSIL.

The rearrangement links TRBV9 to TRBJ2-3, with D possibly being TRBD2 (6 bases). This CDR3 has 15 residues. The V and J ends lost 3 bases and 3 bases respectively, with 14 bases between them. The germline V gene encodes CDR1 SGDLS and CDR2 YYNGEE. The CDR3 region has the DNA TGTGCCAGCAGCGGGGACTCTTTGGCGACAGATACGCAGTATTTT. This sequence encodes CASSGDSLATDTQYF.

This clone came up once. This chain links TRBV28 with TRBJ1-6; unclear D gene. The CDR3 spans 15 residues. V gave up 4 bases and J gave up 5 bases, with 12 bases separating them. Looked up from germline, CDR1 is MDHEN and CDR2 is SYDVKM. CDR3 amino acids: CASSSLRGNNSPLHF. The DNA of the CDR3 is TGTGCCAGCAGTTCGCTTAGAGGGAATAATTCACCCCTCCACTTT.

This chain uses TRBV3-1 (or the pseudogene TRBV3-2) with TRBJ2-7; 7 bases map to TRBD1. CDR3 length: 15 residues. Germline V lookup: CDR1 LGHDT, CDR2 YNNKEL (reference sequence). The J segment lost 2 bases and the V segment lost 4 bases, leaving 8 bases of the junction unmatched. This CDR3 is CASSPSDRTPYEQYF. DNA for the CDR3: TGTGCCAGCAGCCCCTCGGACAGGACCCCCTACGAGCAGTACTTC.

This clone was seen once. This chain connects TRBV4-3 to TRBJ1-1, with 9 bases lining up with TRBD1. Germline-derived CDR1 and CDR2 are LGHNA and YSLEER. CDR3 length equals 15 residues. J was trimmed by 5 bases and V by 0 bases; bases with no gene match: 4. CDR3 residues: CASSQDGTGRTEAFF. As DNA, the CDR3 is TGCGCCAGCAGCCAAGATGGGACAGGGCGAACTGAAGCTTTCTTT.

This chain uses TRBV3-1 (or the pseudogene TRBV3-2) with TRBJ1-4; a possible D gene is TRBD1 (6 bases). Trimming removed 4 bases from V and 1 base from J, with 19 bases in between. The CDR3 contains 18 residues. Germline V lookup: CDR1 LGHDT, CDR2 YNNKEL (reference sequence). The CDR3 coding sequence is TGTGCCAGCAGCCGCGCGTACAGGGACGTAGGAACTAATGAAAAACTGTTTTTT. Its translation: CASSRAYRDVGTNEKLFF.

The genes are TRBV7-9 and TRBJ1-5, with D unclear. Trimming took 3 bases from V and 0 from J, leaving 6 bases between them. The CDR3 sequence is 14 residues long. The germline V gene has CDR1 SEHNR and CDR2 FQNEAQ (reference sequence). Here the CDR3 reads CASSLETSNQPQHF. CDR3 in DNA: TGTGCCAGCAGCTTGGAGACTAGCAATCAGCCCCAGCATTTT.

V usage is TRBV11-2 and J usage is TRBJ2-7; D is unclear. The V and J ends lost 1 base and 7 bases respectively, with 14 bases between them. CDR3 size: 14 residues. Germline V lookup: CDR1 SGHAT, CDR2 FQNNGV. For the CDR3, the DNA is TGTGCCAGCAGCTTAGGCTTGAGGAACGCGGAGCAGTACTTC. It is translated as CASSLGLRNAEQYF.

The rearrangement joins TRBV6-5 to TRBJ1-2; a possible D gene is TRBD1 (6 bases). Germline V gene sequence: CDR1 MNHEY, CDR2 SVGAGI. There are 13 residues in the CDR3. The V end lost 6 bases, the J end lost 4 bases, and 12 bases lay between the germline ends. The CDR3 is CASSRTAVYGYTF. The CDR3 DNA sequence: TGTGCCAGCAGCCGGACAGCGGTCTATGGCTACACCTTC.